The source of this T cell receptor beta chain is a study of T cell repertoires in cytomegalovirus infection. Study as a whole: Based on public TCR beta signatures, there were indications of CMV infection and of a matching HLA type.

This CDR3 is 16 amino acids long. V lost 0 bases to trimming and J lost 6 bases, with 14 bases between them. CDR1 SGHDN and CDR2 FVKESK come from the germline V gene. Using its own MiXCR run on the reads, TCRdb lists one record per CDR3 protein. The data contain approximately 170,000 distinct CDR3 sequences, under 20% of them seen just once; the ten biggest clones take up around 20%. Study-wide results and limits: CMV carriers with the relevant HLA were identified by cumulative public TCR beta family frequency. HLA-C-restricted CMV clonotypes gave the most frequent clonotype in two of eight donors.

Comments on this clonotype: Its antigen is not known.

The V gene is TRBV14, the J gene TRBJ2-2; D ambiguous. The specimen was CD8+ T cells from PBMCs. The receptor was derived from a human donor in good health (CMV status not recorded). Some clones in this sample may be carry-over from other donors' samples. CDR3 protein: CASSQDRTPRAGELFF. The CDR3 bases are TGTGCCAGCAGCCAAGATAGGACCCCCCGAGCCGGGGAGCTGTTTTTT.